The source of this T cell receptor beta chain is a study of response to subunit inactivated influenza vaccine. Study-level findings and limits: It was suggested by the authors that few new T cells are recruited by each seasonal influenza vaccination.

This CDR3 is 15 amino acids long. Losses at the gene ends were 2 bases for V and 5 bases for J; bases not matched to a gene: 3. The germline V gene has CDR1 MDHEN and CDR2 SYDVKM. This clonotype was counted ten times or more. The antigen remains unidentified. TCRdb re-derived calls from the RT-PCR reads in MiXCR, one entry per CDR3 protein. The sample holds 200,000 to 250,000 distinct CDR3 sequences, 9.5% to 15% seen once. This TCR derives from a man aged 50-60 years who received an inactivated influenza vaccine. The specimen comprised non-naive T cells sorted from PBMCs, sampled roughly 2 weeks before vaccination. This chain connects TRBV28 to TRBJ1-2, with TRBD1 matching 12 bases. CDR3 DNA sequence: TGTGCCAGCAGTTTAGGGACAGGGGGCCAGTATGGCTACACCTTC. Protein sequence: CASSLGTGGQYGYTF.